Presented here are 23 T cell receptor beta chains from one specimen sequenced in a study of blood T cell repertoires in COVID-19. Assay used: immunoSEQ multiplex PCR; TCRdb lists only in-frame clones, some missing. The top ten hold 16% of the sample, which has about 130,000 clones, about four fifths seen once. The source material was peripheral blood. These receptors were taken from a woman between 45 and 60 years old with acute or convalescent COVID-19.

A single count supports this clone. The CDR3 sequence: CASSLDRVEQFF. The CDR3 nucleotides read TGTGCCAGCAGCCTTGACAGGGTTGAGCAGTTCTTC. The V call is TRBV2, the J call TRBJ2-1; 7 positions agree with TRBD1. The germline CDR1 and CDR2 sequences are SNHLY and FYNNEI. With V trimmed by 6 bases and J by 9 bases, 5 bases remained unmatched. CDR3 length equals 12 residues.

The table lists this clone with a count of one. This chain connects TRBV19 to TRBJ1-6; D ambiguous. The CDR3 covers 16 residues. Deletions cut 3 bases from V and 5 bases from J, with 14 bases between. CDR1 is LNHDA and CDR2 is SQIVND in the germline V gene (reference sequence). In DNA form, the CDR3 reads TGTGCCAGTAGTATCAATTTACAATTGCATAATTCACCCCTCCACTTT. Amino acids: CASSINLQLHNSPLHF.

The gene calls are TRBV12-3 or TRBV12-4 and TRBJ1-4, with TRBD1 identical over 7 bases. The V gene end was trimmed by 6 bases and the J gene end by 12 bases; junction bases not matched to a gene: 4. The CDR3 contains 11 residues. In nucleotides, the CDR3 is TGTGCCAGCAGGGACAGGTCGGAACTGTTTTTT. This encodes CASRDRSELFF.

This sequence joins TRBV2 and TRBJ1-5; D gene ambiguous. The length of the CDR3 is 16 residues. Germline lookup yields CDR1 SNHLY and CDR2 FYNNEI. Deletions cut 2 bases from V and 1 base from J, with 12 bases between. CDR3 nucleotide sequence: TGTGCCAGCAGTGAATTACAGTCTGGGAGCAATCAGCCCCAGCATTTT. Translating gives CASSELQSGSNQPQHF.

The V and J genes are TRBV15 and TRBJ1-4, with D uncertain. Germline CDR1 LNHNV, CDR2 YYDKDF (reference sequence). This CDR3 has 13 residues. Deletions cut 0 bases from V and 7 bases from J, with 6 bases between. CDR3 in amino acids: CATSRELSEKLFF. The CDR3 DNA reads TGTGCCACCAGCAGAGAATTGAGTGAAAAACTGTTTTTT. Supplemented by reference TRBV15 and TRBJ1-4, the full variable domain reads DAMVIQNPRYQVTQFGKPVTLSCSQTLNHNVMYWYQQKSSQAPKLLFHYYDKDFNNEADTPDNFQSRRPNTSFCFLDIRSPGLGDTAMYLCATSRELSEKLFFGSGTQLSVL.

This clone was seen a few times. The V gene is TRBV10-3, the J gene TRBJ1-1, with a tentative D call TRBD1 (5 bases). Germline V CDR1 and CDR2: ENHRY, SYGVKD. CDR3 length: 16 residues. Trimming stripped 0 bases from V and 3 bases from J, with 14 bases between. Here the CDR3 DNA reads TGTGCCATCAGTGAGTCAGGGGCAGGGATGGACACTGAAGCTTTCTTT. Translation: CAISESGAGMDTEAFF.

The J gene is TRBJ1-6, the V gene TRBV5-4, with D tentatively TRBD1 (5 bases). V was cut by 3 bases and J by 1 base, with 14 bases left in between. The CDR3 covers 17 residues. Germline loops: CDR1 SGHNT, CDR2 YYREEE (reference sequence). The DNA for the CDR3 is TGTGCCAGCAGCTCGGACACTTCAATTTCCTATAATTCACCCCTCCACTTT. It specifies CASSSDTSISYNSPLHF.

The chain uses TRBV6-5 and TRBJ2-1; 7 positions agree with TRBD1. Germline V lookup: CDR1 MNHEY, CDR2 SVGAGI. With V trimmed by 5 bases and J by 3 bases, 7 bases remained unmatched. This CDR3 contains 15 residues. CDR3 residues: CASSRGQVNYNEQFF. The CDR3 region has the DNA TGTGCCAGCAGTCGCGGACAGGTTAACTACAATGAGCAGTTCTTC.

The CDR3 DNA reads TGTGCCAGCAGCTTGTCGGGGGGCCCCAATGAAAAACTGTTTTTT. Its translation: CASSLSGGPNEKLFF. The chain is built from TRBV5-4 and TRBJ1-4; the D gene is possibly TRBD1 (6 bases). CDR3 length equals 15 residues. V was clipped by 1 base and J by 5 bases, with 12 bases between them. CDR1 is SGHNT, CDR2 YYREEE, per germline (reference sequence).

The V call is TRBV19, the J call TRBJ2-4; 7 bases agree with TRBD1. V shed 3 bases and J 4 bases; nucleotides not matched to a gene: 3. Per germline, CDR1 LNHDA and CDR2 SQIVND (reference sequence). The CDR3 is 14 residues long. The DNA of the CDR3 is TGTGCCAGTAGTATGGGACAGCAAAAAAACATTCAGTACTTC. This codes for CASSMGQQKNIQYF.

This clone was seen a few times. The rearrangement uses TRBV7-9 and TRBJ1-6, with D possibly matching TRBD1 (6 bases). The CDR3 covers 12 residues. In germline, CDR1 is SEHNR, CDR2 FQNEAQ (reference sequence). V lost 6 bases and J lost 7, with 7 bases in between. The DNA for the CDR3 is TGTGCCAGCAGTACAGGGAATTCACCCCTCCACTTT. It encodes CASSTGNSPLHF.

The rearrangement joins TRBV10-2 to TRBJ1-2; tentative D call: TRBD1 (5 bases). The CDR3 runs 14 residues. Trimming pared 9 bases from V and 4 bases from J, leaving 18 bases between. The V gene's germline CDR1 is WSHSY and CDR2 SAAADI. The CDR3 region has the DNA TGCGCCAGTATAGGGACGGGGGACGCCTATGGCTACACCTTC. Translating gives CASIGTGDAYGYTF.

This clone was counted once. The chain is built from TRBV15 and TRBJ1-2, with 10 positions matching TRBD1. CDR1 LNHNV and CDR2 YYDKDF come from the germline V gene (reference sequence). The CDR3 is made up of 14 amino acids. J gave up 2 bases and V 5 bases, and 2 bases lay outside the gene matches. CDR3 bases: TGTGCCACCAGCCCGACAGGGGGCAACTATGGCTACACCTTC. Residues: CATSPTGGNYGYTF.

This clone was observed many times. The chain employs TRBV7-9 and TRBJ2-1; no clear D gene. Deletions cut 5 bases from V and 6 bases from J, with 11 bases between. The CDR3 length is 13 residues. Germline V gives CDR1 SEHNR, CDR2 FQNEAQ (reference sequence). The CDR3 DNA sequence: TGTGCCAGCAGCGATATTATAGTCAATGAGCAGTTCTTC. Translation: CASSDIIVNEQFF. The complete variable domain, with remaining parts taken from reference TRBV7-9 and TRBJ2-1, reads DTGVSQNPRHKITKRGQNVTFRCDPISEHNRLYWYRQTLGQGPEFLTYFQNEAQLEKSRLLSDRFSAERPKGSFSTLEIQRTEQGDSAMYLCASSDIIVNEQFFGPGTRLTVL.

The chain employs TRBV11-2 and TRBJ2-7; 7 bases agree with TRBD2. With 1 base clipped from V and 5 bases from J, the junction kept 8 bases outside the gene matches. The germline V gene has CDR1 SGHAT and CDR2 FQNNGV. The CDR3 loop spans 15 amino acids. CDR3 protein: CASSLGTGGIDEQYF. The CDR3, as DNA: TGTGCCAGCAGCTTAGGGACCGGGGGGATCGACGAGCAGTACTTC.

The chain couples TRBV4-2 to TRBJ2-5; TRBD2 is a possible D gene (5 bases). Germline assignment: CDR1 LGHNA and CDR2 YNFKEQ. The V and J ends lost 3 bases and 1 base respectively, with 12 bases between them. The CDR3 consists of 15 residues. CDR3 loop: CASSQVSSGQETQYF. CDR3 coding DNA: TGTGCCAGCAGCCAGGTTAGCAGCGGCCAAGAGACCCAGTACTTC.

The chain recombines TRBV5-4 with TRBJ2-6; weak D call: TRBD2 (5 bases). Trimming pared 1 base from V and 0 bases from J, leaving 5 bases between. Germline CDR1 reads SGHNT; CDR2 reads YYREEE (reference sequence). This CDR3 has 15 residues. CDR3 sequence reads: CASSLRGSGANVLTF. DNA for the CDR3: TGTGCCAGCAGCTTGCGGGGCTCTGGGGCCAACGTCCTGACTTTC.

This clone was seen once. The CDR3 nucleotides are TGTGCCAGCAGTCGCCTGACAGGGGGTAGCAATCAGCCCCAGCATTTT. Protein product: CASSRLTGGSNQPQHF. V usage is TRBV27 and J usage is TRBJ1-5, with 9 bases lining up with TRBD1. Looked up from germline, CDR1 is MNHEY and CDR2 is SMNVEV (reference sequence). This CDR3 has 16 residues. V was clipped by 5 bases and J by 0 bases; unmatched bases: 5.

The chain couples TRBV4-2 to TRBJ1-2, with 7 bases lining up with TRBD1. Looked up from germline, CDR1 is LGHNA and CDR2 is YNFKEQ. There are 15 residues in the CDR3. The J segment lost 8 bases and the V segment lost 0 bases, leaving 9 bases of the junction unmatched. The CDR3 DNA reads TGTGCCAGCAGCCAAGATCTCGACAGGGTGGGGGGCTACACCTTC. It codes for CASSQDLDRVGGYTF.

The rearrangement joins TRBV2 to TRBJ2-3; a weak D match, TRBD1 (5 bases). Germline V gene data show CDR1 as SNHLY and CDR2 as FYNNEI. The CDR3 is 14 amino acids. Trimming stripped 4 bases from V and 5 bases from J, with 13 bases between. The CDR3 nucleotides read TGTGCCAGCAGTGTGACAGATTTGGGAGATACGCAGTATTTT. Protein product: CASSVTDLGDTQYF.

This clone was seen once. The rearrangement links TRBV10-3 to TRBJ2-1; possible D gene TRBD2, 6 bases. This CDR3 has 15 residues. The V and J ends lost 6 bases and 6 bases respectively, with 18 bases between them. In germline, CDR1 is ENHRY, CDR2 SYGVKD. The CDR3 sequence: CAIRGGGALVNEQFF. DNA of the CDR3: TGTGCCATCAGGGGAGGAGGGGCCCTGGTCAATGAGCAGTTCTTC.

The CDR3, as DNA: TGTGCCAGCAGTCCCAGACAGGGTACCGGCAATCAGCCCCAGCATTTT. This encodes CASSPRQGTGNQPQHF. The J gene is TRBJ1-5, the V gene TRBV27, with 7 bases that match TRBD1. J lost 2 bases, V lost 5 bases, and 9 bases had no gene match. This CDR3 region has 16 residues. Germline V lookup: CDR1 MNHEY, CDR2 SMNVEV (reference sequence).

The chain has TRBV29-1 and TRBJ1-4; D is ambiguous. This CDR3 has 11 residues. The V gene lost 3 bases and the J gene lost 4 bases, with 3 bases spanning the gap. Germline V gene data show CDR1 as SQVTM and CDR2 as ANQGSEA. CDR3: CSVERNEKLFF. CDR3 DNA: TGCAGCGTTGAGCGTAATGAAAAACTGTTTTTT. Full variable domain (remainder filled in from reference TRBV29-1 and TRBJ1-4): SAVISQKPSRDICQRGTSLTIQCQVDSQVTMMFWYRQQPGQSLTLIATANQGSEATYESGFVIDKFPISRPNLTFSTLTVSNMSPEDSSIYLCSVERNEKLFFGSGTQLSVL.